These 23 T cell receptor beta chains came from one sample sequenced in a study of T cells in Graves' hyperthyroidism and ophthalmopathy. There were TCR beta CDR3 regions amplified from RNA transcripts. HTBI primers were used for first-round RT-PCR of the TCR CDR3. In TCRdb, the multiplex PCR reads were re-called with MiXCR into one record per CDR3 protein. The sample lists around 420,000 distinct CDR3 sequences, roughly 14% occurring once. Sample: blood. All receptors derive from a woman aged 18 to 35 with Graves' hyperthyroidism.

At least ten counts were recorded for this clonotype. The CDR3 protein is CASRISGSTNTGELFF. Here the CDR3 DNA reads TGTGCCAGCAGGATTAGCGGGAGTACGAACACCGGGGAGCTGTTTTTT. The chain has TRBV2 and TRBJ2-2, with TRBD2 matching 9 bases. CDR1 and CDR2 (germline): SNHLY, FYNNEI. J lost 0 bases, V lost 6 bases, and 5 bases had no gene match. This CDR3 is 16 amino acids long.

J is TRBJ1-1 and V is TRBV19; D uncertain. The length of the CDR3 is 13 residues. The germline gives CDR1 LNHDA, CDR2 SQIVND (reference sequence). V gave up 7 bases and J gave up 7 bases, with 16 bases separating them. CDR3 sequence: CASNTGRPGEAFF. CDR3 in DNA: TGTGCCAGTAATACCGGACGGCCAGGTGAAGCTTTCTTT. The full variable domain, with the rest looked up from reference TRBV19 and TRBJ1-1, is DGGITQSPKYLFRKEGQNVTLSCEQNLNHDAMYWYRQDPGQGLRLIYYSQIVNDFQKGDIAEGYSVSREKKESFPLTVTSAQKNPTAFYLCASNTGRPGEAFFGQGTRLTVV.

This clonotype was found many times. V gene TRBV2 combines with J gene TRBJ2-3, with D maybe TRBD1 (5 bases). Germline V gene lookup returns CDR1 SNHLY and CDR2 FYNNEI. The length of the CDR3 is 16 residues. Trimming took 5 bases from V and 0 from J, leaving 15 bases between them. The CDR3, as DNA: TGTGCCAGCAGTAGAAAGGACATACAGAGCACAGATACGCAGTATTTT. This translates into CASSRKDIQSTDTQYF. Based on the CDR3 plus reference TRBV2 and TRBJ2-3, the full variable domain is EPEVTQTPSHQVTQMGQEVILRCVPISNHLYFYWYRQILGQKVEFLVSFYNNEISEKSEIFDDQFSVERPDGSNFTLKIRSTKLEDSAMYFCASSRKDIQSTDTQYFGPGTRLTVL.

In its sample, this clonotype was seen many times. This chain links TRBV28 with TRBJ2-7, with 10 bases fitting TRBD2. The CDR3 is 20 residues long. Germline loops: CDR1 MDHEN, CDR2 SYDVKM. The V and J ends lost 1 base and 4 bases, in that order; junction bases with no gene match: 19. The CDR3: CASSLSTGRVVGSGRYEQYF. The CDR3, as DNA: TGTGCCAGCAGTTTATCCACCGGGAGGGTCGTGGGTAGCGGGAGGTACGAGCAGTACTTC.

This chain uses TRBV27 with TRBJ2-7, with TRBD2 identical over 7 bases. The J segment lost 3 bases and the V segment lost 2 bases, leaving 7 bases of the junction unmatched. The CDR3 sequence is 15 residues long. The germline V gene encodes CDR1 MNHEY and CDR2 SMNVEV (reference sequence). CDR3 amino acids: CASSLGRGTLYEQYF. CDR3 in DNA: TGTGCCAGCAGTTTAGGGAGGGGAACCCTCTACGAGCAGTACTTC.

This clonotype has only a few counts. The chain recombines TRBV3-1 with TRBJ1-5, with D possibly matching TRBD1 (6 bases). This CDR3 comprises 14 residues. The germline CDR1 and CDR2 sequences are LGHDT and YNNKEL (reference sequence). The V gene lost 3 bases and the J gene lost 6 bases, with 12 bases spanning the gap. The CDR3 reads CASSQAGGSQPQHF. CDR3 nucleotides: TGTGCCAGCAGCCAGGCCGGGGGCAGTCAGCCCCAGCATTTT.

The chain has TRBV5-4 and TRBJ1-6, with 8 bases identical to TRBD1. V dropped 0 bases and J dropped 9; count of bases not matched to a gene: 8. This CDR3 is 16 amino acids long. CDR1 and CDR2 (germline): SGHNT, YYREEE (reference sequence). CDR3 coding DNA: TGTGCCAGCAGCTTGGCCCAGGGGGCTGAGTTTTCACCCCTCCACTTT. This sequence encodes CASSLAQGAEFSPLHF.

This clonotype was observed at least ten times. The chain is built from TRBV5-1 and TRBJ1-1; a possible D gene is TRBD1 (6 bases). Trimming left V 4 bases short and J 1 base short, with 11 bases between. Germline CDR1 reads SGHRS; CDR2 reads YFSETQ. This CDR3 has 14 amino acids. CDR3 coding DNA: TGCGCCAGCAGCCACGGGACAACGAACACTGAAGCTTTCTTT. It translates to CASSHGTTNTEAFF.

The chain couples TRBV2 to TRBJ2-7; maybe TRBD2 (6 bases). Trimming took off 10 bases at V and 3 bases at J, with 13 bases between the two ends. The CDR3 covers 12 residues. Germline V lookup: CDR1 SNHLY, CDR2 FYNNEI. CDR3 nucleotide sequence: TGTGCCATCATGGGGACTGGCTACGAGCAGTACTTC. It encodes CAIMGTGYEQYF.

This clonotype was counted many times. The V call is TRBV28, the J call TRBJ2-1; 8 nucleotides match TRBD2. The CDR3 totals 16 residues. V lost 5 bases and J lost 7; bases outside the gene matches: 13. Germline-derived CDR1 and CDR2 are MDHEN and SYDVKM. The chain's CDR3 is CASSRSGKGYKNEQFF. The CDR3 coding sequence is TGTGCCAGCAGTCGTAGCGGGAAGGGTTACAAGAATGAGCAGTTCTTC. The full variable domain, with the rest looked up from reference TRBV28 and TRBJ2-1, is DVKVTQSSRYLVKRTGEKVFLECVQDMDHENMFWYRQDPGLGLRLIYFSYDVKMKEKGDIPEGYSVSREKKERFSLILESASTNQTSMYLCASSRSGKGYKNEQFFGPGTRLTVL.

The CDR3 DNA sequence: TGTGCCAGCAGTCCCGGTGGCAGTCGACAAGAGACCCAGTACTTC. Translation: CASSPGGSRQETQYF. The V gene is TRBV28, the J gene TRBJ2-5; D call uncertain. Germline values: CDR1 MDHEN, CDR2 SYDVKM. The CDR3 spans 15 residues. The V end lost 5 bases, the J end lost 2 bases, and 15 bases lay between the germline ends.

This clonotype was seen ten or more times. This rearrangement joins TRBV12-3 or TRBV12-4 to TRBJ2-7; 10 nucleotides line up with TRBD1. The CDR3 is 14 residues long. Germline trimming cut 4 bases from V and 3 bases from J; bases unmatched to any gene: 3. This CDR3 is CASSYRTGGYEQYF. CDR3 in DNA: TGTGCCAGCAGTTATCGGACAGGGGGCTACGAGCAGTACTTC.

This sequence joins TRBV18 and TRBJ2-1, with D maybe TRBD2 (5 bases). The CDR3 is 15 amino acids. The V end was cut by 3 bases, the J end by 2 bases, with 11 bases between. The germline V gene encodes CDR1 KGHSH and CDR2 LQKENI. The CDR3 region has the DNA TGTGCCAGCTCACCGACGCTAGCTGCCTACAATGAGCAGTTCTTC. Protein: CASSPTLAAYNEQFF.

J is TRBJ2-7 and V is TRBV29-1; TRBD2 matches at 10 bases. Germline V gene data show CDR1 as SQVTM and CDR2 as ANQGSEA. V was clipped by 4 bases and J by 0 bases; unmatched bases: 3. The CDR3 totals 14 residues. The CDR3 bases are TGCAGCGTTGGGACTAGCGGAAACTCCTACGAGCAGTACTTC. This encodes CSVGTSGNSYEQYF.

This clonotype was seen a few times. The V and J genes are TRBV14 and TRBJ1-4; D may be TRBD1 (6 bases). The length of the CDR3 is 15 residues. Per the germline V gene, CDR1 is SGHDN and CDR2 is FVKESK. V lost 4 bases and J lost 4, with 13 bases in between. In DNA form, the CDR3 reads TGTGCCAGCAGCCGGAAGACAGGCTTTAATGAAAAACTGTTTTTT. It specifies CASSRKTGFNEKLFF. The whole variable domain, filled in from reference TRBV14 and TRBJ1-4, reads EAGVTQFPSHSVIEKGQTVTLRCDPISGHDNLYWYRRVMGKEIKFLLHFVKESKQDESGMPNNRFLAERTGGTYSTLKVQPAELEDSGVYFCASSRKTGFNEKLFFGSGTQLSVL.

As to this clonotype: This may arise from a read error, as a much more abundant clone is one base away. The chain combines TRBV4-2 with TRBJ1-2, with a possible D match to TRBD1 (5 bases). CDR3 length: 14 residues. Germline values: CDR1 LGHNA, CDR2 YNFKEQ. Here the CDR3 DNA reads TGTGTCAGCAGCCAAGTGGGGCAACACTATGGCTACACCTTC. It encodes CVSSQVGQHYGYTF.

In its sample, this clonotype was seen many times. The chain links TRBV29-1 to TRBJ2-3, with 10 nucleotides matching TRBD1. V dropped 3 bases and J dropped 2; count of bases not matched to a gene: 2. Germline loops: CDR1 SQVTM, CDR2 ANQGSEA. This CDR3 comprises 14 residues. The CDR3 nucleotides read TGCAGCGTTGAGGACAGGGGGAACACAGATACGCAGTATTTT. Translating it yields CSVEDRGNTDTQYF.

The table lists this clonotype with a few counts. The V gene is TRBV6-5, the J gene TRBJ2-3; D may be TRBD1 (5 bases). The V and J ends lost 2 bases and 6 bases respectively, with 12 bases between them. Germline CDR1 and CDR2: MNHEY and SVGAGI. The CDR3 sequence is 14 residues long. CDR3 residues: CASSYGAPPDTQYF. CDR3 in DNA: TGTGCCAGCAGTTACGGGGCCCCCCCCGATACGCAGTATTTT.

The sample holds a few counts of this clonotype. This chain joins TRBV10-3 and TRBJ2-7; the D is unclear. CDR1 is ENHRY and CDR2 is SYGVKD in the germline V gene. The CDR3 has 13 residues. Trimming pared 3 bases from V and 2 bases from J, leaving 8 bases between. In DNA, the CDR3 is TGTGCCATCAGTGACTTGACGACCTACGAGCAGTACTTC. This encodes CAISDLTTYEQYF.

This clonotype was detected many times. The CDR3 sequence: CASSQTSGRTNEQFF. CDR3 DNA: TGTGCCAGCAGCCAGACTAGCGGGAGGACCAATGAGCAGTTCTTC. The rearrangement joins TRBV12-3 or TRBV12-4 to TRBJ2-1, with 13 nucleotides matching TRBD2. The CDR3 totals 15 residues. V shed 6 bases, J shed 6 bases, and the junction held 5 bases outside the gene matches.

The chain joins TRBV29-1 to TRBJ2-7, with 10 bases fitting TRBD1. This CDR3 has 14 amino acids. The J segment lost 2 bases and the V segment lost 1 base, leaving 2 bases of the junction unmatched. Germline values: CDR1 SQVTM, CDR2 ANQGSEA. Written as DNA, the CDR3 is TGCAGCGTTGAAGGGGGGACAGGGGCCTACGAGCAGTACTTC. This translates into CSVEGGTGAYEQYF.

The chain joins TRBV4-3 to TRBJ2-1; possible D gene TRBD1, 5 bases. Per germline, CDR1 LGHNA and CDR2 YSLEER. CDR3 length: 14 amino acids. Trimming cost V 2 bases and J 4 bases, with 9 bases left between them. The CDR3 DNA reads TGCGCCAGCAGCCAAAAGACAGATTACAATGAGCAGTTCTTC. This sequence encodes CASSQKTDYNEQFF.

Only a few counts were recorded for this clonotype. V usage is TRBV19 and J usage is TRBJ2-2, with D unclear. The CDR3 length is 14 residues. The V end lost 5 bases, the J end lost 1 base, and 8 bases lay between the germline ends. CDR1 and CDR2 from the germline V gene are LNHDA and SQIVND (reference sequence). CDR3 bases: TGTGCCAGTAGTCTTGGACGGAACACCGGGGAGCTGTTTTTT. Amino acid sequence: CASSLGRNTGELFF.